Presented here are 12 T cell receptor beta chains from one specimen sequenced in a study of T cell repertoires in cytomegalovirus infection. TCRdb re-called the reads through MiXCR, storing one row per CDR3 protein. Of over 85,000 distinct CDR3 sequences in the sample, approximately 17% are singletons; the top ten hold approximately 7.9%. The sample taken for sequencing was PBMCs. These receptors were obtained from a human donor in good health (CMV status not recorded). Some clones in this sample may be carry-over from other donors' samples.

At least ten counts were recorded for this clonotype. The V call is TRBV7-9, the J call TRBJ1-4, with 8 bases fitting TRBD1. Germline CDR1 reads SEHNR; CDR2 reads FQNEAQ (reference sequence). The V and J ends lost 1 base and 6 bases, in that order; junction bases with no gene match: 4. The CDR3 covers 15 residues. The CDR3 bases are TGTGCCAGCAGCTTAGATGAGGACAGGGATGAAAAACTGTTTTTT. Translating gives CASSLDEDRDEKLFF. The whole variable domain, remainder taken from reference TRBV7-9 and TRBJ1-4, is DTGVSQNPRHKITKRGQNVTFRCDPISEHNRLYWYRQTLGQGPEFLTYFQNEAQLEKSRLLSDRFSAERPKGSFSTLEIQRTEQGDSAMYLCASSLDEDRDEKLFFGSGTQLSVL.

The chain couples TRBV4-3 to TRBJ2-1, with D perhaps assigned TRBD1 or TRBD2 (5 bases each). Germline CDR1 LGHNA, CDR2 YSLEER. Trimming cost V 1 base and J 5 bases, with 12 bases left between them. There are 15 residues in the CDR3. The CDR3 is CASSQVGAGNNEQFF. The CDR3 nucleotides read TGCGCCAGCAGCCAAGTCGGGGCAGGGAACAATGAGCAGTTCTTC.

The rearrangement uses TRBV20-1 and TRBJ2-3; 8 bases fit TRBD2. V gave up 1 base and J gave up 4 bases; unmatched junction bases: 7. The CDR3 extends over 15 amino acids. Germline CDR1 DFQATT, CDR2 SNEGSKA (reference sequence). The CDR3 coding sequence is TGCAGTGCTAGAGTTCGGACTAGCTCAGCAGATACGCAGTATTTT. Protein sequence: CSARVRTSSADTQYF.

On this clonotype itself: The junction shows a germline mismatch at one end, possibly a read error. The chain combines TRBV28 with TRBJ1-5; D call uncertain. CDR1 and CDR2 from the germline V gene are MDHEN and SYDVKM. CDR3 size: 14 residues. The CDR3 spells CASTAGYSNKPQHF. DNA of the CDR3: TGTGCCAGCACGGCAGGTTATAGCAATAAGCCCCAGCATTTT.

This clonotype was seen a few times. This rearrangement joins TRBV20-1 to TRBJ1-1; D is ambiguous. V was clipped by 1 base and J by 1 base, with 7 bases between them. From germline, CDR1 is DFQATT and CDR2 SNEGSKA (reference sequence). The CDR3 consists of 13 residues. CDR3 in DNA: TGCAGTGCTAGAGTGGCAGAGAACACTGAAGCTTTCTTT. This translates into CSARVAENTEAFF.

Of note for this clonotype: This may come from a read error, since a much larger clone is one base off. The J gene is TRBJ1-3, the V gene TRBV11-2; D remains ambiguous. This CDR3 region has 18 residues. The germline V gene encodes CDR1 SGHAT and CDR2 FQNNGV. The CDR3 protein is CDSSLGGLLFASGNTIYF. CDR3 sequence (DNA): TGTGACAGCAGCTTAGGAGGACTCCTCTTTGCCTCTGGAAACACCATATATTTT.

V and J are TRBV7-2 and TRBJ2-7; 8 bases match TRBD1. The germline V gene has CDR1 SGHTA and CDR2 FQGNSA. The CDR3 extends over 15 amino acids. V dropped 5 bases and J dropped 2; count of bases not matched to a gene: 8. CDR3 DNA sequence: TGTGCCAGCAGCATAACGACAGGGGAGCCCTACGAGCAGTACTTC. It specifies CASSITTGEPYEQYF.

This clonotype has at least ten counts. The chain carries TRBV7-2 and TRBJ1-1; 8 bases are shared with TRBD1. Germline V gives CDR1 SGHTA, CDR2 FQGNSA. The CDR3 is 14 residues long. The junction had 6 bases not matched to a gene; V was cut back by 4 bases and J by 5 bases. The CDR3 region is CASSSGQGETEAFF. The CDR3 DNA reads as TGTGCCAGCAGCTCCGGACAGGGAGAAACTGAAGCTTTCTTT.

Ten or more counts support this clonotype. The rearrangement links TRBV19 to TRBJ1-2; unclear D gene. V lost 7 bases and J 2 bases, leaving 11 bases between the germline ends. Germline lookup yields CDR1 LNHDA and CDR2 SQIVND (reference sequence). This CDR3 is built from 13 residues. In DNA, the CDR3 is TGTGCCAGTAAAGGCAGCGCAAACTATGGCTACACCTTC. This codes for CASKGSANYGYTF.

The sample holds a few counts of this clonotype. The chain's CDR3 is CASSSTSGGEQYF. The CDR3 DNA reads as TGTGCCAGCAGCTCGACTAGCGGGGGCGAGCAGTACTTC. This chain connects TRBV11-2 to TRBJ2-7; TRBD2 aligns across 12 bases. Looked up from germline, CDR1 is SGHAT and CDR2 is FQNNGV. The CDR3 loop spans 13 amino acids. V shed 4 bases and J 6 bases; nucleotides not matched to a gene: 1.

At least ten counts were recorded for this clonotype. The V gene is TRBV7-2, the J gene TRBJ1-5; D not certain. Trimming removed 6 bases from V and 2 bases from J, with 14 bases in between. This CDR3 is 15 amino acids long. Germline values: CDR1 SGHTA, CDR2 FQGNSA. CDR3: CASSLTQAGNQPQHF. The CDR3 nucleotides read TGTGCCAGCAGTTTGACCCAAGCCGGCAATCAGCCCCAGCATTTT. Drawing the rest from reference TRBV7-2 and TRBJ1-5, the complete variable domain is GAGVSQSPSNKVTEKGKDVELRCDPISGHTALYWYRQSLGQGLEFLIYFQGNSAPDKSGLPSDRFSAERTGGSVSTLTIQRTQQEDSAVYLCASSLTQAGNQPQHFGDGTRLSIL.

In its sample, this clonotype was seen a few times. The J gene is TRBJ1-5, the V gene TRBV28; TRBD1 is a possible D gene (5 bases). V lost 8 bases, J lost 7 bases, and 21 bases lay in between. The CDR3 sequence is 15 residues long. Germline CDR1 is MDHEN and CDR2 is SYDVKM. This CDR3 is CASCRPRGSGQPQHF. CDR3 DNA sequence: TGTGCCAGCTGTCGGCCCCGGGGGTCTGGGCAGCCCCAGCATTTT.